This note documents a single TCR beta chain sequence. The sample comes from a study of blood T cell repertoires in COVID-19. Assay used: immunoSEQ multiplex PCR; TCRdb lists only in-frame clones, some missing. The sample consists of hundreds of thousands of clones, about 87% of them appearing once. The V end was cut by 6 bases, the J end by 0 bases, with 7 bases between. The CDR3 has 13 residues. Germline CDR1 reads SGHNT; CDR2 reads YYREEE (reference sequence). The TCR was taken from a woman in her fifties or sixties who had recovered from COVID-19. This rearrangement joins TRBV5-4 to TRBJ1-3; D ambiguous. The sequencing input was PBMCs or T cells enriched from blood (not recorded which). CDR3 residues: CASMESSGNTIYF. Written as DNA, the CDR3 is TGTGCCAGCATGGAGTCCTCTGGAAACACCATATATTTT.